The clone carrying this TCR beta chain was found a few times. What it binds is not known. Expressed TCRB transcripts were sequenced, since all the RNA that had been isolated was reverse transcribed. The method was immunoSEQ multiplex PCR; TCRdb's version includes in-frame clones alone and lacks a portion of them. The sample includes about 180,000 clones, 7% to 9% of them seen just once. The data were taken from a study of beta chain features in type 1 diabetes. The overall study: Cell yields, gender and age were comparable in patients and healthy donors. General study results and limits: Shorter TCRB CDR3s, moderately but significantly so, were found in Type 1 diabetes patients in all four CD4+ subsets. Small HLA sub-analyses could not settle whether HLA shapes TCRB rearrangement.

Blood was drawn once from each donor into heparinised tubes. The draws averaged around 110 mL. A CD45RO/CCR7/CD25/CD127/CD95/CD27 panel sorted naive, central memory, regulatory and stem cell-like memory CD4+ cells. This TCR came from a man younger than 35 with type 1 diabetes. Sequencing input: central memory CD4+ T cells from blood.

The CDR3, as DNA: TGTGCCAGCAGATCATGGGCAGGGTTTGGAGAAAAACTGTTTTTT. Its translation is CASRSWAGFGEKLFF. V and J are TRBV28 and TRBJ1-4; a possible D gene is TRBD1 (5 bases). Germline V gene data show CDR1 as MDHEN and CDR2 as SYDVKM. The V end lost 6 bases, the J end lost 8 bases, and 19 bases lay between the germline ends. The CDR3 consists of 15 residues.